A selection of T cell receptor beta chains follows, all from one sample in a study of identical twins. TCRdb re-called the 5' RACE reads with MiXCR, one entry per CDR3 protein. Here the sample spans around 300,000 distinct CDR3 sequences, about 8.3% being singletons. A further study also used this sample, focusing on yellow fever vaccine responses in identical twins.

Sequencing was performed on memory (CD45RO+) T cells sorted from blood. The receptors come from a woman aged 18-35 years in good health. CDR3s include the opening cysteine and the closing phenylalanine or tryptophan. A D gene is named only where the DNA matches it firmly. The size of a clone is reported for some rows only, either as once, few or many, or as a class for expanded clones.

j_call d_call clone_size cdr3_length v_call cdr3_aa cdr3_nt
TRBJ2-3 NA NA 15 TRBV6-5 CASSYSSRGEAPDHF TGTGCCAGCAGTTACTCGTCGCGCGGGGAGGCCCCGGACCATTTT
TRBJ2-1 TRBD1 few 15 TRBV5-1 CASSSYRQGWNEQFF TGCGCCAGCAGCTCCTATAGACAGGGGTGGAATGAGCAGTTCTTC
TRBJ2-7 NA NA 18 TRBV10-3 CAISKSASGDPGVDEQYF TGTGCCATCAGTAAGTCGGCCTCCGGGGACCCGGGTGTGGACGAGCAGTACTTC
TRBJ2-2 TRBD2 NA 16 TRBV20-1 CSASGTSGRASGELFF TGCAGTGCCAGCGGGACTAGCGGGAGGGCCAGCGGGGAGCTGTTTTTT
TRBJ1-6 NA many 13 TRBV6-4 CASSDSTESPLHF TGTGCCAGCAGTGACTCTACGGAATCACCCCTCCACTTT
TRBJ2-7 NA many 14 TRBV28 CASSFTGPPREQYF TGTGCCAGCAGTTTTACAGGACCCCCGAGGGAGCAGTACTTC
TRBJ2-6 NA many 15 TRBV24-1 CATSARSSGANVLTF TGTGCCACCAGTGCGCGTTCCTCTGGGGCCAACGTCCTGACTTTC
TRBJ1-1 TRBD1 many 14 TRBV12-3/TRBV12-4 CASSPGQGRTEAFF TGTGCCAGCAGTCCAGGACAGGGAAGGACTGAAGCTTTCTTT
TRBJ1-1 NA few 14 TRBV5-1 CASSLWGPGTEAFF TGCGCCAGCAGCTTGTGGGGTCCGGGCACTGAAGCTTTCTTT
TRBJ2-3 NA few 15 TRBV5-6 CASSLGPGATDTQYF TGTGCCAGCAGCTTGGGCCCGGGGGCGACAGATACGCAGTATTTT
TRBJ1-6 NA NA 17 TRBV14 CASSQDVGSSYNSPLHF TGTGCCAGCAGCCAAGATGTAGGCAGCTCCTATAATTCACCCCTCCACTTT
TRBJ2-2 NA many 15 TRBV9 CASSPPITNTGELFF TGTGCCAGCAGCCCACCGATCACAAACACCGGGGAGCTGTTTTTT
TRBJ2-3 TRBD2 few 15 TRBV5-1 CASSPGTSVPDTQYF TGCGCCAGCAGCCCGGGGACTAGCGTCCCAGATACGCAGTATTTT
TRBJ2-1 NA NA 14 TRBV6-2/TRBV6-3 CASREFSSCNEQFF TGTGCCAGCAGGGAGTTTAGCTCCTGCAATGAGCAGTTCTTC
TRBJ2-5 NA many 11 TRBV29-1 CSVEGGGDQYF TGCAGCGTTGAAGGGGGCGGGGACCAGTACTTC
TRBJ2-1 TRBD1 NA 14 TRBV12-5 CASRGGQGSREQFF TGTGCTAGTCGGGGTGGACAGGGCAGTAGGGAGCAGTTCTTC
TRBJ1-2 NA many 15 TRBV11-2 CASSLNFGSNYGYTF TGTGCCAGCAGCTTAAATTTTGGGTCGAACTATGGCTACACCTTC
TRBJ2-3 NA few 13 TRBV3-1 CASSPGTMDTQYF TGTGCCAGCAGCCCCGGAACGATGGATACGCAGTATTTT
TRBJ1-2 TRBD1 NA 15 TRBV6-1 CASSSPEGASDGYTF TGTGCCAGCAGCTCTCCCGAGGGGGCATCCGATGGCTACACCTTC
TRBJ2-2 NA few 13 TRBV6-1 CANRQGGTGELFF TGTGCCAACCGACAGGGAGGCACCGGGGAGCTGTTTTTT
TRBJ2-1 TRBD2 NA 20 TRBV5-6 CASSLGPRTSGLSSYNEQFF TGTGCCAGCAGCTTGGGGCCCCGGACTAGCGGCTTGAGCTCCTACAATGAGCAGTTCTTC
TRBJ2-1 TRBD2 NA 17 TRBV20-1 CSARDSGGAGSYNEQFF TGCAGTGCTAGGGATAGCGGGGGGGCAGGATCCTACAATGAGCAGTTCTTC
TRBJ2-1 TRBD2 few 18 TRBV5-1 CASSLVSGLAGGVNEQFF TGCGCCAGCAGCTTGGTATCCGGACTAGCGGGAGGGGTAAATGAGCAGTTCTTC
TRBJ2-1 NA many 11 TRBV12-3/TRBV12-4 CASSLYNEQFF TGTGCCAGCAGCTTATACAATGAGCAGTTCTTC
TRBJ2-6 NA NA 15 TRBV9 CASSVLSAGANVLTF TGTGCCAGCAGCGTTCTGTCGGCAGGGGCCAACGTCCTGACTTTC
TRBJ2-6 NA NA 15 TRBV25-1 CASSDHDSGANVLTF TGTGCCAGCAGTGATCACGACTCTGGGGCCAACGTCCTGACTTTC
TRBJ2-1 NA few 16 TRBV10-1 CASSEAPRAPRNEQFF TGCGCCAGCAGTGAGGCCCCCCGGGCCCCAAGGAATGAGCAGTTCTTC